The T cell receptor (beta chain) described here comes from a study of blood T cell repertoires in COVID-19. About the research overall: Sample material is recorded as cDNA or gDNA derived from T cells, B-cell-depleted T cells, or PBMCs.

As originally analysed: Estimation of nucleated cell counts was performed using reference gene primer amplification. Assay used: immunoSEQ multiplex PCR; TCRdb lists only in-frame clones, some missing. V, J and clone size are those of that table, while D and trimming were read from the DNA. The sample yields 150,000 or so clones, 81% seen once. This CDR3 contains 16 residues. The trim removed 2 bases at V and 3 bases at J, leaving 8 bases unmatched. CDR1 is MGHRA and CDR2 is YSYEKL in the germline V gene. Source material: peripheral blood. The chain combines TRBV4-1 with TRBJ2-7; 9 bases map to TRBD1. The sequence was collected from a man in his 60s with active or convalescent COVID-19. The CDR3 here is CASSQPPGTGNYEQYF. CDR3 nucleotides: TGCGCCAGCAGCCAACCGCCCGGGACAGGGAACTACGAGCAGTACTTC.